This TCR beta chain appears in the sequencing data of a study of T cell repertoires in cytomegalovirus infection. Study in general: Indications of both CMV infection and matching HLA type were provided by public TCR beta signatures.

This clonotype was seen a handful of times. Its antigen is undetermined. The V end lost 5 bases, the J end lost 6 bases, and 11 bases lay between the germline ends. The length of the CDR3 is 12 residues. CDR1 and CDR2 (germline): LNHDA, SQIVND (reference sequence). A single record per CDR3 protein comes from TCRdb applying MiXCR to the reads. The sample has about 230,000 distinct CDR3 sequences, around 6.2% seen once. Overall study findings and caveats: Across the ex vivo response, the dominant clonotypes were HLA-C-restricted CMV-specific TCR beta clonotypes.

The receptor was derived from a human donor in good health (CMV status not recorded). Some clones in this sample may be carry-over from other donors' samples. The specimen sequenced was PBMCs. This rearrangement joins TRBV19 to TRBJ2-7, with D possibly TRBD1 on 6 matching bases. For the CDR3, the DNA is TGTGCCAGTAGTGTCAACAGGGTCGAGCAGTACTTC. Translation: CASSVNRVEQYF.